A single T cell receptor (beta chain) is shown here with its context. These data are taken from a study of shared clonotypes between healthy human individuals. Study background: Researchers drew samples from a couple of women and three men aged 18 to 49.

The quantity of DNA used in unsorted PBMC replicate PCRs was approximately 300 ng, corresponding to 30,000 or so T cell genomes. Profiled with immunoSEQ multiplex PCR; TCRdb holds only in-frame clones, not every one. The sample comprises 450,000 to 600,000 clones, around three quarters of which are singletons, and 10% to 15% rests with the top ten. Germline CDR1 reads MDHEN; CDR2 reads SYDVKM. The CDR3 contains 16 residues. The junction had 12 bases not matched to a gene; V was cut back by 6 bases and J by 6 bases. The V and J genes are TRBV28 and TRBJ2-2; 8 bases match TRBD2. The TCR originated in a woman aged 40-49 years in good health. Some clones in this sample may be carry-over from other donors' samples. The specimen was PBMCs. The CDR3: CASSSPRREVAGELFF. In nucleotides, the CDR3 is TGTGCCAGCAGCTCCCCCCGGCGGGAGGTAGCCGGGGAGCTGTTTTTT.